What follows describes a single TCR beta chain. What it binds is unknown. The treatment is: approximately 9-day PBMC culture with coronavirus spike peptide pools or control peptides (ViraFEST assay). ViraFEST used peptide pools to expand antigen-specific T cells, then sequenced TCRs. The sample belongs to a study of vaccination and CD4 T cells after COVID-19. An Oncomine TCR Beta short-read assay was used to sequence the DNA from cultured CD4+ T cells. TCRdb re-derived calls from the PCR reads in MiXCR, one entry per CDR3 protein. The top ten clones hold about 27% of a sample with approximately 12,000 distinct CDR3 sequences, 65% of them seen once. V was clipped by 5 bases and J by 2 bases, with 12 bases between them. The CDR3 contains 14 residues. CDR1 is SGHVS and CDR2 is FNYEAQ in the germline V gene.

The chain employs TRBV7-6 and TRBJ2-5; D tentatively reads TRBD1 or TRBD2 (5 bases each). The specimen comprised CD4+ T cells from blood, cultured in vitro, sampled before SARS-CoV-2 vaccination. This TCR was sampled from a human donor who had recovered from COVID-19. CDR3 in DNA: TGTGCCAGCAGCCGGGACGAAATACAAGAGACCCAGTACTTC. Residues: CASSRDEIQETQYF.